Listed here is a single T cell receptor (beta chain). The antigen is undetermined. All of the isolated RNA was reverse transcribed, so expressed TCRB transcripts were sequenced. Approximately 3.5 million reads per sample on average were obtained from naive, central memory and regulatory T cell samples. Sequencing was performed with immunoSEQ multiplex PCR; in TCRdb, only in-frame clones are kept and a portion is missing. The table includes 120,000 to 150,000 clones, about an eighth detected once. These data come from a study of beta chain features in type 1 diabetes. Study conclusions and caveats: Comparison showed that naive, central memory and Treg TCRB repertoires appeared more similar among patients than among healthy donors. Shorter TCRB CDR3s, moderately but significantly so, were found in Type 1 diabetes patients in all four CD4+ subsets.

Trimming at V came to 2 bases and at J to 0 bases, leaving 6 bases not matched to a gene. Germline V CDR1 and CDR2: KGHSH, LQKENI. CDR3 length equals 18 residues. The receptor's source is a man aged 18 to 29 with type 1 diabetes. The sequenced sample consisted of central memory CD4+ T cells from blood. The chain carries TRBV18 and TRBJ1-5, with 11 bases identical to TRBD1. CDR3 coding DNA: TGTGCCAGCTCACCAGGGACAGGGGGTACCTATAGCAATCAGCCCCAGCATTTT. Protein: CASSPGTGGTYSNQPQHF.